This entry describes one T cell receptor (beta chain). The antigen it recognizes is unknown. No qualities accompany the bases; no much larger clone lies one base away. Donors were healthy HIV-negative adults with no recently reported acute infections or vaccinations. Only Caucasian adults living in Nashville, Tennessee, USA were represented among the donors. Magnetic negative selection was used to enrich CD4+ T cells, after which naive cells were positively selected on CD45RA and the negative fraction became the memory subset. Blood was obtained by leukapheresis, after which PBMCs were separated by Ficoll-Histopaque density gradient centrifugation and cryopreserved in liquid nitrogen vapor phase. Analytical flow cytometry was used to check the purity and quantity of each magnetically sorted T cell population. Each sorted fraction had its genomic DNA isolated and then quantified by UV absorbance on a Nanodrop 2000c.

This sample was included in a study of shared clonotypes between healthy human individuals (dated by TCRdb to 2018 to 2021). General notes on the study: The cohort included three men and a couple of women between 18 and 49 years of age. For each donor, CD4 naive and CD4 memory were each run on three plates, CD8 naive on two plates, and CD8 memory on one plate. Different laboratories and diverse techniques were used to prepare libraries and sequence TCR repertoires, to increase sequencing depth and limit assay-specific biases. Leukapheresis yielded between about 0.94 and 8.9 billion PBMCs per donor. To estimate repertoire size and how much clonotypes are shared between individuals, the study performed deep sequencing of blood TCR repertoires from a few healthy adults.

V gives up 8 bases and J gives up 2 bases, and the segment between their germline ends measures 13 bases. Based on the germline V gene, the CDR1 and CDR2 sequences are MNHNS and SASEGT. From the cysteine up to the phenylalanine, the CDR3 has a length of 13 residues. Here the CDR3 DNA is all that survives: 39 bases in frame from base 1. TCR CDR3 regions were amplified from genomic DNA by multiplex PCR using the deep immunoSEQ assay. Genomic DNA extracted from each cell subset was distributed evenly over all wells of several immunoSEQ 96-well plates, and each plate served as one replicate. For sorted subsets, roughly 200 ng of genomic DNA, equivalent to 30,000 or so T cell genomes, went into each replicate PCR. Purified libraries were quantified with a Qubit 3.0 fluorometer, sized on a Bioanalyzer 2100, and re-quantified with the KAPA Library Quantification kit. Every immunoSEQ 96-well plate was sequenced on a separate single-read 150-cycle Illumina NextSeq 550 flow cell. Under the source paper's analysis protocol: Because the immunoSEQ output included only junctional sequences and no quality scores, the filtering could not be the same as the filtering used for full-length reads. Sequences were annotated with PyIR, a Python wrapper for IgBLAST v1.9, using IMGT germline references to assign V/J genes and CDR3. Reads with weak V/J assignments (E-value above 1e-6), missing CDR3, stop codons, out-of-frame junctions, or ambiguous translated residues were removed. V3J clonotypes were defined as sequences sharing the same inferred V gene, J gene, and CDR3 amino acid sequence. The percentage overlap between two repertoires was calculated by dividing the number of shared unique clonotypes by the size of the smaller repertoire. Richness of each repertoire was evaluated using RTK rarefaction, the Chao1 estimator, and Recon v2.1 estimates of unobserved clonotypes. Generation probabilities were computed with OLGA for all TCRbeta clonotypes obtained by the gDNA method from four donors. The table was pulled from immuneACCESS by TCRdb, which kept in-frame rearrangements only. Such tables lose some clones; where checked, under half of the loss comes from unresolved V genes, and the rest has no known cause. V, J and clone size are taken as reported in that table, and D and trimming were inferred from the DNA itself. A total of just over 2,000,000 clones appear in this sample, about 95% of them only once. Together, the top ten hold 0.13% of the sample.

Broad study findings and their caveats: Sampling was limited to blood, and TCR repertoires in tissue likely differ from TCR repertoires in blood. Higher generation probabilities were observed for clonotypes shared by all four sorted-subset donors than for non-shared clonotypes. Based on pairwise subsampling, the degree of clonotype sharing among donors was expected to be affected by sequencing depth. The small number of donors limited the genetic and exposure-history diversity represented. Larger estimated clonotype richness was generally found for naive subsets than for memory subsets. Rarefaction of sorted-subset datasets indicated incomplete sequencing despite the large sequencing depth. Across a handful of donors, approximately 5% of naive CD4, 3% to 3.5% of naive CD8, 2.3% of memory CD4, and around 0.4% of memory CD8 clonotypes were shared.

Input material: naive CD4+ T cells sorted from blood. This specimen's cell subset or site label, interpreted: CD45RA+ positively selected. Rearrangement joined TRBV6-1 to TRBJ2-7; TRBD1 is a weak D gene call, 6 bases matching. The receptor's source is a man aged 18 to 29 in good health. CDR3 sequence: CASGSGQTYEQYF. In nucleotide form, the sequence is TGTGCCAGCGGCTCGGGACAAACCTACGAGCAGTACTTC.